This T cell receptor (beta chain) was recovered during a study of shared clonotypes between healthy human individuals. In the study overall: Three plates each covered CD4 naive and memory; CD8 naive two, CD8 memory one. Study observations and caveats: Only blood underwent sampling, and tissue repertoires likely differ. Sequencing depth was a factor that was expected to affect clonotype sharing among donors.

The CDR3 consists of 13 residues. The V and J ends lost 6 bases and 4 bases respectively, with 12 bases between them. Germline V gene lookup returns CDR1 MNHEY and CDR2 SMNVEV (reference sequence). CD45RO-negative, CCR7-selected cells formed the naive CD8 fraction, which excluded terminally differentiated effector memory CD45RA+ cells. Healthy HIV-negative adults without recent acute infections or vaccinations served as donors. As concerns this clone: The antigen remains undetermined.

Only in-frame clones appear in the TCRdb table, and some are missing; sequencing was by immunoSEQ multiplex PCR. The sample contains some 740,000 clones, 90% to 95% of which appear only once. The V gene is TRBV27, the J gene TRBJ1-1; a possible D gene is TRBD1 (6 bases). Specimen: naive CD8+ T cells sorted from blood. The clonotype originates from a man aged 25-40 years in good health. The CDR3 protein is CASRPQGPTEAFF. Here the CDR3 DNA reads TGTGCCAGCAGGCCTCAGGGGCCCACTGAAGCTTTCTTT.